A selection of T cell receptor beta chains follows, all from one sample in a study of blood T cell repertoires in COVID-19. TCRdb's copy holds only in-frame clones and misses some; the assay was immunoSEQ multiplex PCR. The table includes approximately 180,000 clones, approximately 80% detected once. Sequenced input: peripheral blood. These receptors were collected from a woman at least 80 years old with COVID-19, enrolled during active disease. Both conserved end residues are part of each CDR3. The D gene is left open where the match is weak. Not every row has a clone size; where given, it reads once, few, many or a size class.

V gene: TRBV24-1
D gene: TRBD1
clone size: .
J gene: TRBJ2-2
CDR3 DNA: TGTGCCACCAGTGATCCCAGACAGGGGATCAGGCCCGGGGAGCTGTTTTTT
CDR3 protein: CATSDPRQGIRPGELFF

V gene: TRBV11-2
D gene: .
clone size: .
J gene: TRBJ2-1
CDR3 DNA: TGTGCCAGCAGCATCGAGGCCAATGAGCAGTTCTTC
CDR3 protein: CASSIEANEQFF

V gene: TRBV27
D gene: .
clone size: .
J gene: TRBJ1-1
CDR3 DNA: TGTGCCAGCAGTTTCGTCGCCGGGAACACTGAAGCTTTCTTT
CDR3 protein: CASSFVAGNTEAFF

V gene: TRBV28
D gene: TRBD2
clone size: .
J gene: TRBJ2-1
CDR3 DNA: TGTGCCAGCAGTTCACCTGGACTAGCGGGACGTCGCTATGAGCAGTTCTTC
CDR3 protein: CASSSPGLAGRRYEQFF

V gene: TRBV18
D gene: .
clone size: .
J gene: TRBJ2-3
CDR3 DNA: TGTGCCAGCTCAAAGCAAACAGATACGCAGTATTTT
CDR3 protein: CASSKQTDTQYF

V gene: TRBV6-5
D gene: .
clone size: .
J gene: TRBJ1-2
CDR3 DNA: TGTGCCCCCCGAGACCCCGGGGAAGGCTACACCTTC
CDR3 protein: CAPRDPGEGYTF

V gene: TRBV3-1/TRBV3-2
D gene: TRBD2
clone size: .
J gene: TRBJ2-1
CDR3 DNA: TGTGCCAGCAGCCTTCGGACTAGCGGGAGCAATGAGCAGTTCTTC
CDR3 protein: CASSLRTSGSNEQFF

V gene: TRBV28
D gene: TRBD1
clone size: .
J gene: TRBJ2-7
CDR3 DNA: TGTGCCAGCAGTCGGACAGGGGTGAACGTCTACGAGCAGTACTTC
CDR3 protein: CASSRTGVNVYEQYF

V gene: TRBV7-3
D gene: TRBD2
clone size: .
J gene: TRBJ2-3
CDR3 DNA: TGTGCCAGCAGCTTAACCCCCGGGACTAGCGGGGCGATCATTAGCACAGATACGCAGTATTTT
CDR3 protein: CASSLTPGTSGAIISTDTQYF

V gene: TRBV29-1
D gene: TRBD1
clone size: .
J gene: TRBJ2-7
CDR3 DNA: TGCAGCGTTGAAGTGGGGGACAGCTTACCCTACGAGCAGTACTTC
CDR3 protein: CSVEVGDSLPYEQYF

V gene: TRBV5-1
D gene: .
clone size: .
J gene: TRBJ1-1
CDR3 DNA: TGCGCCAGCAGCTTCGTAGCAGGGTTAAGGATGGGTGCCCAATCGCGGGAAGCTTTCTTT
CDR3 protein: CASSFVAGLRMGAQSREAFF

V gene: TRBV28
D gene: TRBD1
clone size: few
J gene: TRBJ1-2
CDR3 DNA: TGTGCCAGCAGCTATGGACAGGGCCATGGCTACACCTTC
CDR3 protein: CASSYGQGHGYTF

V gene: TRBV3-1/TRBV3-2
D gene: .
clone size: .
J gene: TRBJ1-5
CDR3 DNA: TGTGCCAGCAGCCAACAGGGCCAGCCCCAGCATTTT
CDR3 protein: CASSQQGQPQHF

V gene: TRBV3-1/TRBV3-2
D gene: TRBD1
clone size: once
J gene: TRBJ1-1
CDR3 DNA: TGTGCCAGCAGCCCGACAGGGGCCACTGAAGCTTTCTTT
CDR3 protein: CASSPTGATEAFF

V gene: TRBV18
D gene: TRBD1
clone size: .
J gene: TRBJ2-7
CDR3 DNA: TGTGCCAGCACTGGGACAGGATTGGGCGAGCAGTACTTC
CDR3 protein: CASTGTGLGEQYF

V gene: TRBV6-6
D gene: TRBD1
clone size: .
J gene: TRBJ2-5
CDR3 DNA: TGTGCCAGCAGTACAGGGGTTGCGACCCAGTACTTC
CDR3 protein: CASSTGVATQYF

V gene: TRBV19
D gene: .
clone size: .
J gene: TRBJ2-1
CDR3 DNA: TGTGCCAGTAGTACCAGCGGCGTTAATGAGCAGTTCTTC
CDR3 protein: CASSTSGVNEQFF

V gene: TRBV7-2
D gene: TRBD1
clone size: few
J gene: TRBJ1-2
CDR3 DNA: TGTGCCAGCAGCTCCCGAACAGGGGGCATCTATGGCTACACCTTC
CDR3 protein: CASSSRTGGIYGYTF

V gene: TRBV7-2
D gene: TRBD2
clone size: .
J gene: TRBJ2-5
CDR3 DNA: TGTGCCAGCAGCTCCCATGGACTAGCGGGGGAAGAGACCCAGTACTTC
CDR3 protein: CASSSHGLAGEETQYF

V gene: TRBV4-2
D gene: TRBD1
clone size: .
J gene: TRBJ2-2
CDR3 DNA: TGTGCCAGCAGCCAACCGACCCGTAAGACAGGGCGAGCCGGGGAGCTGTTTTTT
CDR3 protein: CASSQPTRKTGRAGELFF

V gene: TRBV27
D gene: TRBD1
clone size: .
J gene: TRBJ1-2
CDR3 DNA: TGTGCCAGCAGTACCCGGACAGGGGAGGGAGGCTACACCTTC
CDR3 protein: CASSTRTGEGGYTF

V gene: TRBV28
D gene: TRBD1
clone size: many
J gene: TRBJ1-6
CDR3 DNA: TGTGCCAGCAGTACAGGGGGTACTTCACCCCTCCACTTT
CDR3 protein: CASSTGGTSPLHF

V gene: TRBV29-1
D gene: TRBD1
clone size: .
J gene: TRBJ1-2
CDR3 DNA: TGCAGCGTTAGGGACAGTACTACCTATGGCTACACCTTC
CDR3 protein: CSVRDSTTYGYTF

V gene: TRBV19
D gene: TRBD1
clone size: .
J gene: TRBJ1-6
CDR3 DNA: TGTGCCAGCCTCTTGAGTGCCAGGGGGAATTCACCCCTCCACTTT
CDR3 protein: CASLLSARGNSPLHF

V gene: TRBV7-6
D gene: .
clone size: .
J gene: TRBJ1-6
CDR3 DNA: TGTGCCAGCAGCTTAGCGGGGGGGACGCAGAATTCACCCCTCCACTTT
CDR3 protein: CASSLAGGTQNSPLHF

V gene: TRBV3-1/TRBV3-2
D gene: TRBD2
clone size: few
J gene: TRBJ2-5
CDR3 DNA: TGTGCCAGCAGCCCCATCCTGGGGACTAGGCGAGAGACCCAGTACTTC
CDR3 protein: CASSPILGTRRETQYF

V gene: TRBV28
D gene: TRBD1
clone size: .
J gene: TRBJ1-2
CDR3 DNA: TGTGCCAGCACCGACAGGGTTCAGGGCGGCTACACCTTC
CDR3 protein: CASTDRVQGGYTF

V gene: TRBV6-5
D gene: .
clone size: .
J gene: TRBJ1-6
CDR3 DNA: TGTGCCAGCAGTCCACTCACCGATAATTCACCCCTCCACTTT
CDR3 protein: CASSPLTDNSPLHF

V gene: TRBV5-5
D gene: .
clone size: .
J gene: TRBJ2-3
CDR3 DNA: TGTGCCAGCAGCCTGGGGTGGGTAGCAGGCACAGATACGCAGTATTTT
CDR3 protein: CASSLGWVAGTDTQYF

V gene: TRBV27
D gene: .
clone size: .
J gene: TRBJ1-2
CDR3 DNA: TGTGCCAGCTCGGGGGGGGGTGGCTACACCTTC
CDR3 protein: CASSGGGGYTF

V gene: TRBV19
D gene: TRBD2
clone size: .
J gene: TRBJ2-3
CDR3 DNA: TGTGCCAGTAGCACTAGCGGGACGCCCACAGATACGCAGTATTTT
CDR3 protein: CASSTSGTPTDTQYF

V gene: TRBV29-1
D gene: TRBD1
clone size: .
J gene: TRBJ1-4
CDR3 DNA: TGCAGCGCAGGGACAGGGACTAATGAAAAACTGTTTTTT
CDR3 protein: CSAGTGTNEKLFF

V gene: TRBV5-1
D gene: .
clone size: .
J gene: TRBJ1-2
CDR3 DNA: TGCGCCAGCAGCAAGGACAGATATGGCTACACCTTC
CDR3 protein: CASSKDRYGYTF

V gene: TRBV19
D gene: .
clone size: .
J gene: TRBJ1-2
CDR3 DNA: TGTGCCAGTAGTATTGGAGGGCAGGGACATGGCTACACCTTC
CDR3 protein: CASSIGGQGHGYTF

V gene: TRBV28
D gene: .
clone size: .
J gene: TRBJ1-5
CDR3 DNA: TGTGCCAGCAGTTTGTTACAGGACCGCAATCAGCCCCAGCATTTT
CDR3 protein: CASSLLQDRNQPQHF

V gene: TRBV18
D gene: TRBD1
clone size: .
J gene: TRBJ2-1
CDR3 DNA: TGTGCCAGCTCAGCAGACAGGGAATTTTGTGAGCAGTTCTTC
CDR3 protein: CASSADREFCEQFF

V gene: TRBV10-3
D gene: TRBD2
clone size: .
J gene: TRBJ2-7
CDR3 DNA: TGTGCCATCAGTGATGCGGGGGAACAGTACTTC
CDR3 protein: CAISDAGEQYF

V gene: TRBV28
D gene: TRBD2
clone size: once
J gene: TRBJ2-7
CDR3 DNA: TGTGCCATCGCCGGGACTAGCTCCTACGAGCAGTACTTC
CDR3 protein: CAIAGTSSYEQYF

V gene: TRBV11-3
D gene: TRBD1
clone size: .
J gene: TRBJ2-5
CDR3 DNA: TGTGCCAGCAGCCCTTGGGGGGACAGGGGAGATATTACCCAGTACTTC
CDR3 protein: CASSPWGDRGDITQYF

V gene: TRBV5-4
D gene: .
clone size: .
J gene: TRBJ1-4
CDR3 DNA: TGTGCCAGCAGCTTGGCCCAGGAACGGCGAAAACTGTTTTTT
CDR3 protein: CASSLAQERRKLFF

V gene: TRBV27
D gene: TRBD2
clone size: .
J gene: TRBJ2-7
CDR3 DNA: TGTGCCAGCAAACTAGCGGGGCCTTCCTACGAGCAGTACTTC
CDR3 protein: CASKLAGPSYEQYF

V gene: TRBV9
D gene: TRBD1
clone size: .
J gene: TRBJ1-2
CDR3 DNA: TGTGCCAGCAGCGTACTAGCAGGGGGTCATGGCTACACCTTC
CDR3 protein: CASSVLAGGHGYTF

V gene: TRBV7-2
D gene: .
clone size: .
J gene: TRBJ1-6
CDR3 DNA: TGTGCCAGCAGCTTAGCAGGGGGCTATAATTCACCCCTCCACTTT
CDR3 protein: CASSLAGGYNSPLHF

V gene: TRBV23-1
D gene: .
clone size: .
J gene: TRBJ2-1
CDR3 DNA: TGCGCCAGCAGTCAAGGGCTAGCTGAGCAGTTCTTC
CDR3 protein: CASSQGLAEQFF

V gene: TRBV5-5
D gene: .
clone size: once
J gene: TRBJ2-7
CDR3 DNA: TGTGCCAGCAGCTCACCGGCTGACAATTCCTACGAGCAGTACTTC
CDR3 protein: CASSSPADNSYEQYF

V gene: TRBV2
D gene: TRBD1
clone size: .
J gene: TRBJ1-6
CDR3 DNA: TGTGCCAGCTGTATGGGACAGCTGAATAATTCACCCCTCCACTTT
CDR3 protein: CASCMGQLNNSPLHF

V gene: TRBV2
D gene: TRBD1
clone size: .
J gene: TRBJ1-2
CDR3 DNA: TGTGCCAGCAGTGTAGACAGGGACTATGGCTACACCTTC
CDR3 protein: CASSVDRDYGYTF

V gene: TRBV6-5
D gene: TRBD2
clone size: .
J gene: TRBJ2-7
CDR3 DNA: TGTGCCAGCAGTTCCGAGACTAGCAGCTACGAGCAGTACTTC
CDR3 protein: CASSSETSSYEQYF

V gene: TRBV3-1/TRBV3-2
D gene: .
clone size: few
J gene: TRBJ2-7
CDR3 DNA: TGTGCCAGCAGCCATCAGATTTACGAGCAGTACTTC
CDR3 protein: CASSHQIYEQYF

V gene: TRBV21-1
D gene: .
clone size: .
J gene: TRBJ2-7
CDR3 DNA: TGTGCCAGCAGTACAGGGCCTGGGGCCCCCTACGAGCAGTACTTC
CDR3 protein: CASSTGPGAPYEQYF

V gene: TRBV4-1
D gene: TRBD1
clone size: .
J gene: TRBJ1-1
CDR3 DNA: TGCGCCAGCAGCCAAGGGACAGGGTGGGTGACTGAAGCTTTCTTT
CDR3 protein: CASSQGTGWVTEAFF

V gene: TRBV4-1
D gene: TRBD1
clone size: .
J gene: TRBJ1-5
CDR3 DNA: TGCGCCAGCAGCCGAGCGACAGGGAGCAATCAGCCCCAGCATTTT
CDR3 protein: CASSRATGSNQPQHF

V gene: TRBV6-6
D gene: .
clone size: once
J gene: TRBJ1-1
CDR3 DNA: TGTGCCAGCAGTTACTCCCAGGGCAGGGGCACTGAAGCTTTCTTT
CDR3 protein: CASSYSQGRGTEAFF

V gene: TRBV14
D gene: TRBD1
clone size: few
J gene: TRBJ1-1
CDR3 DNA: TGTGCCAGCAGCCAGACAGGGTGGAACACTGAAGCTTTCTTT
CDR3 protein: CASSQTGWNTEAFF

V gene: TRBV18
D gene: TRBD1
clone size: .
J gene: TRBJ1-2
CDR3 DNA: TGTGCCAGCTCACGGGAGACAGGGGAATATGGCTACACCTTC
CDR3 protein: CASSRETGEYGYTF